This is a list of T cell receptor delta chains from one sample in a study of gamma-delta chains in newborns, infants, children. TCRdb re-called clones from the reads using CATT. The sample includes 15,000 or so delta-chain clones, approximately 7% of them seen just once. The sequenced sample consisted of blood. Receptors originate from a child who was a newborn, infant or young child, either healthy, febrile or measles-vaccinated (not recorded which). CDR3s include the opening cysteine and the closing phenylalanine or tryptophan. A D gene is named only where the DNA matches it firmly. Clone size is stated in some rows and not others, as once, few, many or a class when expanded.

V gene: TRDV2; clone size: .; J gene: TRDJ3; D gene: .; CDR3 DNA: TGTGCCTGTGACACCTTGGCTTCAAGCTCCTGGGACACCCGACAGATGTTTTTC; CDR3 protein: CACDTLASSSWDTRQMFF
V gene: TRDV2; clone size: many; J gene: TRDJ3; D gene: TRDD3; CDR3 DNA: TGTGCCTGTGACACCGTGGGGGATACTTCCTGGGACACCCGACAGATGTTTTTC; CDR3 protein: CACDTVGDTSWDTRQMFF
V gene: TRDV2; clone size: few; J gene: TRDJ3; D gene: TRDD3; CDR3 DNA: TGTGCCTGTGACACCTGGGGGACCTATAACATCTCCTGGGACACCCGACAGATGTTTTTC; CDR3 protein: CACDTWGTYNISWDTRQMFF
V gene: TRDV2; clone size: .; J gene: TRDJ1; D gene: TRDD3; CDR3 DNA: TGTGCCTGCCTACACCTTCCTACTGGGGGATACACTGATAAACTCATCTTT; CDR3 protein: CACLHLPTGGYTDKLIF
V gene: TRDV2; clone size: few; J gene: TRDJ3; D gene: TRDD3; CDR3 DNA: TGTGCCTGTGACATAGGGGATACCTTCTCCTGGGACACCCGACAGATGTTTTTC; CDR3 protein: CACDIGDTFSWDTRQMFF
V gene: TRDV2; clone size: .; J gene: TRDJ3; D gene: .; CDR3 DNA: TGTGCCTGTGACTGGGGGCCTAGCTCCTGGGACACCCGACAGATGTTTTTC; CDR3 protein: CACDWGPSSWDTRQMFF
V gene: TRDV2; clone size: few; J gene: TRDJ3; D gene: TRDD3; CDR3 DNA: TGTGCCTGTGACACCGTGGGGGATGCTAGCTCCTGGGACACCCGACAGATGTTTTTC; CDR3 protein: CACDTVGDASSWDTRQMFF
V gene: TRDV2; clone size: .; J gene: TRDJ3; D gene: .; CDR3 DNA: TGTGCCTGTGACATACTGATGAGCTCCTGGGACACCCGACAGATGTTTTTC; CDR3 protein: CACDILMSSWDTRQMFF
V gene: TRDV2; clone size: few; J gene: TRDJ3; D gene: .; CDR3 DNA: TGTGCCTGTGACCACCTACGGAGCTCCTGGGACACCCGACAGATGTTTTTC; CDR3 protein: CACDHLRSSWDTRQMFF
V gene: TRDV1; clone size: .; J gene: TRDJ2; D gene: .; CDR3 DNA: TGTGCTCTTGGGAACTGTCCTACTAGGGGAGCTTTGACAGCACAACCCTTCTTT; CDR3 protein: CALGNCPTRGALTAQPFF
V gene: TRDV2; clone size: .; J gene: TRDJ2; D gene: TRDD3; CDR3 DNA: TGTGCCTGTGACCCACTGGGGATAAGGGCTTTGACCGCACAACTCTTCTTT; CDR3 protein: CACDPLGIRALTAQLFF
V gene: TRDV2; clone size: medium-sized; J gene: TRDJ3; D gene: TRDD3; CDR3 DNA: TGTGCCTGTGACATACTGGGGGATACGGACACCCGACAGATGTTTTTC; CDR3 protein: CACDILGDTDTRQMFF
V gene: TRDV2; clone size: .; J gene: TRDJ3; D gene: TRDD3; CDR3 DNA: TGTGCCTGTGACTTACTGGGGGATCGGTCCTGGGACACCCGACAGATGTTTTTC; CDR3 protein: CACDLLGDRSWDTRQMFF
V gene: TRDV2; clone size: .; J gene: TRDJ1; D gene: .; CDR3 DNA: TGTGCCTGTGACGGAGCCAGTAGGGAGTACACCGATAAACTCATCTTT; CDR3 protein: CACDGASREYTDKLIF
V gene: TRDV2; clone size: few; J gene: TRDJ3; D gene: TRDD3; CDR3 DNA: TGTGCCTGTGACACCGTACTGGGGGTTCTTAGCTCCTGGGACACCCGACAGATGTTTTTC; CDR3 protein: CACDTVLGVLSSWDTRQMFF
V gene: TRDV2; clone size: few; J gene: TRDJ3; D gene: TRDD3; CDR3 DNA: TGTGCCTGTGACACACTGGGGGGACTCTCCTGGGACACCCGACAGATGTTTTTC; CDR3 protein: CACDTLGGLSWDTRQMFF
V gene: TRDV2; clone size: .; J gene: TRDJ3; D gene: TRDD3; CDR3 DNA: TGTGCCTGTGACACAGCGGAACTGGGGCCTAGCTCCTGGGACACCCGACAGATGTTTTTC; CDR3 protein: CACDTAELGPSSWDTRQMFF